This T cell receptor (beta chain) is from a study of vaccination and CD4 T cells after COVID-19 (dated by TCRdb to between 2022 and 2023). Notes on the research overall: Six males and four females were included in the convalescent cohort, with two Hispanic individuals, seven Caucasians, two Asians and one multiracial person represented. Overlapping spike peptide pools from SARS-CoV-2 and from the common cold coronaviruses HCoV-NL63, HCoV-OC43 and HCoV-229E were used as culture stimuli. In 10 COVID-19 convalescent patients and a few infection-naive healthy vaccine recipients, researchers compared the spike-specific CD4+ TCR repertoire from before mRNA vaccination with the repertoire from after. Post-vaccine blood samples were collected a median of approximately 72 days after the second vaccine dose, ranging from roughly 12 to 250 days. Each participant got two doses of either the Pfizer-BioNTech BNT162b2 vaccine (n=8) or the Moderna mRNA-1273 vaccine (n=2). Post-COVID blood samples were collected from convalescent patients a median of roughly 100 days after diagnosis, with a range of about 35 to 161 days. In control cultures, a CEFX viral epitope pool was used as positive control, an HIV-1 Nef peptide pool was used as negative control, or no peptide was added. Findings and caveats that apply to the study as a whole: Of the vaccine-specific clones found in convalescent patients, nearly all (304 of 307) were mono-reactive for SARS-CoV-2 spike instead of being cross-reactive with common cold coronaviruses. Among the post-vaccine SARS-CoV-2-reactive clones in convalescent patients, a median about 87% showed up only after vaccination, which suggests vaccine-specific priming. The number of convalescent patients in the study was relatively small, and the study did not examine early timepoints following natural infection. Although the median number of SARS-CoV-2-reactive clonotypes went up from approximately 20 after infection to around 39 after vaccination, the increase was not significant.

What the treatment or condition label conveys for this sample: approximately 11-day PBMC culture with coronavirus spike peptide pools or control peptides (ViraFEST assay). The ViraFEST assay was used in the study, in which antigen-specific T cells were expanded with peptide pools and expanded clonotypes were subsequently identified by TCR sequencing. The absence of prior SARS-CoV-2 infection in healthy vaccine recipients was confirmed by negative nucleocapsid antibody tests before and after vaccination. Each well held 2.2 million or so PBMCs cultured with around 10 ug/ml peptide pools in IMDM containing about 5% human AB serum and roughly 10 IU/ml IL-2. On days 3 and 7, half of the culture medium was replaced with fresh IL-2-containing medium. CD4+ T cells were isolated after approximately 10 days of culture through negative selection using the EasySep CD4+ T cell isolation kit. PBMCs were separated from whole blood using Ficoll-Paque Plus gradient centrifugation and then either used fresh or cryopreserved at -140C. Each culture condition was generally run in triplicate wells.

This clonotype has only a few counts. Its recognized antigen is unknown. One base away there is no much larger clone; base qualities are not given. The library was produced with PCR. At the Johns Hopkins FTIC core, DNA from the cultured CD4+ T cells underwent TCR sequencing with the Oncomine TCR Beta short-read assay. The QIAamp micro DNA kit was used to extract genomic DNA from the cultured CD4+ T cells. Oncomine TCR Beta libraries made from cultured CD4+ T cells were pooled using unique dual indexes and sequenced on an Illumina iSeq 100. The authors' pipeline ran thus. Non-productive sequences were filtered out, and CDR3s that did not start with C, did not end with F or W, or were shorter than 7 amino acids were discarded. Antigen-specific clonotypes were identified with the MANAFEST web application by comparing peptide-stimulated wells with reference and other culture wells. For a clone to be called positive, the clone needed an FDR below 0.05, an odds ratio above 5, and a productive frequency above 0.1% in at least two of three replicate wells. A clonotype was classed as cross-reactive if the clonotype showed significant expansion both in SARS-CoV-2 spike wells and in at least one common cold coronavirus spike condition. Similarity between CDR3 sequences was evaluated in R version 3.6.1 using Levenshtein distances (stringdist) and unrooted phylogenetic trees (ape). The raw public data were reprocessed by TCRdb itself: fastp quality trimming at Q25, MiXCR clonotype calling, in-frame beta chains only. Every entry covers one CDR3 protein and lists the most common genes and DNA from its rows. TCRdb's processing, not the authors', yielded these V and J calls. The sample records about 27,000 distinct CDR3 sequences, approximately 66% of which are singletons. The ten top clones hold roughly a sixth of the sample.

Cut back by 2 bases and 6 bases, the V and J ends lie 20 bases apart. The CDR3 has 16 amino acids, counting the end cysteine and phenylalanine. Just CDR3 DNA is preserved here, 48 bases in frame from base 1. From the germline V gene (reference sequence), CDR1 is GTSNPN and CDR2 is SVGIG. Source: CD4+ T cells from blood, cultured in vitro, taken after SARS-CoV-2 vaccination. Recombination linked TRBV30 to TRBJ1-5, with no reliable assignment of the D segment. The receptor comes from a human donor who received a COVID-19 vaccine. CDR3 region: CAWSLYGSGSGQPQHF. The DNA is TGTGCCTGGAGTCTGTACGGGTCGGGGTCCGGTCAGCCCCAGCATTTT.